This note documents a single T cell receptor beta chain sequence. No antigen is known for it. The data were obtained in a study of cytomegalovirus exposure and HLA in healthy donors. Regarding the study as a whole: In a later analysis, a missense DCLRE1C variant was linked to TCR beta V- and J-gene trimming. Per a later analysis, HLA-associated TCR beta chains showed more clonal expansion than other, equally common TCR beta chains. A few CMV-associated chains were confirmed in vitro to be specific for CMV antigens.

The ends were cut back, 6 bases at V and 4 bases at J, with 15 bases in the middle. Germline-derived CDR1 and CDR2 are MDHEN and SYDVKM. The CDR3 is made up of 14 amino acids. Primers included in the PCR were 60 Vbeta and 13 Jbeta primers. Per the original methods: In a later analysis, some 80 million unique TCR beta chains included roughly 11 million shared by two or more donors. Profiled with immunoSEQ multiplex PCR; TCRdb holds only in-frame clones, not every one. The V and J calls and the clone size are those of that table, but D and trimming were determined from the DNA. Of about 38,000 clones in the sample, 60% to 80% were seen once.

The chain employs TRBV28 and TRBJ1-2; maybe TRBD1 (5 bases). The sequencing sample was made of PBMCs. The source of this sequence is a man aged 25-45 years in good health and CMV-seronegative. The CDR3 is CASRTGIPSYGYTF. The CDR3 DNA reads TGTGCCAGCAGAACAGGTATCCCCAGCTATGGCTACACCTTC.